Below, 14 T cell receptor beta chains from the same sample are listed, as sequenced in a study of blood T cell repertoires in COVID-19. Using immunoSEQ multiplex PCR, the repertoire was profiled, and TCRdb retains in-frame clones only, with some absent. The data hold roughly 260,000 clones, with 70% to 90% observed a single time. The sequencing sample was made of peripheral blood. These receptor sequences come from a woman between 50 and 59 years old with acute or convalescent COVID-19.

This clone was detected only a few times. V is TRBV6-5 and J is TRBJ2-5; the match to TRBD2 covers 9 bases. V lost 11 bases to trimming and J lost 5 bases; unmatched junction nucleotides: 15. Germline CDR1 reads MNHEY; CDR2 reads SVGAGI. The CDR3 runs 15 residues. This chain's CDR3 is CASRRVGSGGETQYF. The CDR3 bases are TGTGCCTCTCGTCGGGTGGGTAGCGGGGGTGAGACCCAGTACTTC.

This rearrangement joins TRBV7-2 to TRBJ2-7, with 11 nucleotides matching TRBD1. The CDR3 covers 14 residues. Trimming at V came to 3 bases and at J to 6 bases, leaving 4 bases not matched to a gene. CDR1 is SGHTA and CDR2 is FQGNSA in the germline V gene. The CDR3 spells CASSFAGTGGEQYF. The DNA of the CDR3 is TGTGCCAGCAGCTTCGCCGGGACAGGGGGCGAGCAGTACTTC.

The chain recombines TRBV6-2 or TRBV6-3 with TRBJ1-1; D call uncertain. The CDR3 totals 12 residues. CDR1 is MNHEY and CDR2 is SVGEGT in the germline V gene. The V end was cut by 6 bases, the J end by 5 bases, with 10 bases between. The CDR3 coding sequence is TGTGCCAGCAGCCTCGACAAAACTGAAGCTTTCTTT. This encodes CASSLDKTEAFF.

V usage is TRBV29-1 and J usage is TRBJ1-2, with 11 bases identical to TRBD1. The CDR3 runs 13 residues. Germline V lookup: CDR1 SQVTM, CDR2 ANQGSEA. Trimming removed 7 bases from V and 3 bases from J; junction bases left unmatched: 4. The CDR3 protein is CSARDRGDYGYTF. In nucleotides, the CDR3 is TGCAGCGCTCGGGACAGGGGGGACTATGGCTACACCTTC.

The genes are TRBV28 and TRBJ1-4; the match to TRBD1 covers 11 bases. The length of the CDR3 is 17 residues. Germline assignment: CDR1 MDHEN and CDR2 SYDVKM. Unmatched junction bases numbered 6, after V lost 3 bases and J lost 3 bases. The CDR3 DNA reads TGTGCCAGCAGTTTCCCCGGGACAGGGGGATCTAATGAAAAACTGTTTTTT. Its translation: CASSFPGTGGSNEKLFF.

This clone was found once. J is TRBJ2-1 and V is TRBV29-1; 7 bases are a match to TRBD2. Trimming took 4 bases from V and 10 from J; bases not matched to a gene: 4. Germline-derived CDR1 and CDR2 are SQVTM and ANQGSEA. The length of the CDR3 is 11 residues. DNA for the CDR3: TGCAGCGTTGGGGGGGGATACGAGCAGTTCTTC. It is translated as CSVGGGYEQFF.

The chain employs TRBV3-1 (or the pseudogene TRBV3-2) and TRBJ1-4, with 7 nucleotides matching TRBD1. From germline, CDR1 is LGHDT and CDR2 YNNKEL (reference sequence). With V trimmed by 4 bases and J by 8 bases, 4 bases remained unmatched. The length of the CDR3 is 13 residues. Here the CDR3 DNA reads TGTGCCAGCAGCCTCAAGGACAGGGAAAAACTGTTTTTT. Its protein is CASSLKDREKLFF.

V and J are TRBV15 and TRBJ1-5; the D gene is possibly TRBD1 (5 bases). Trimming removed 3 bases from V and 2 bases from J, with 11 bases in between. In germline, CDR1 is LNHNV, CDR2 YYDKDF (reference sequence). The CDR3 spans 15 residues. The chain's CDR3 is CATSSDSFGNQPQHF. The DNA for the CDR3 is TGTGCCACCAGCAGCGACAGTTTCGGCAATCAGCCCCAGCATTTT. The full variable domain, completed using reference TRBV15 and TRBJ1-5, is DAMVIQNPRYQVTQFGKPVTLSCSQTLNHNVMYWYQQKSSQAPKLLFHYYDKDFNNEADTPDNFQSRRPNTSFCFLDIRSPGLGDTAMYLCATSSDSFGNQPQHFGDGTRLSIL.

The gene calls are TRBV5-1 and TRBJ1-1, with D tentatively TRBD1 (5 bases). CDR3 length: 18 amino acids. The V gene lost 0 bases and the J gene lost 0 bases, with 18 bases spanning the gap. Germline V gene data show CDR1 as SGHRS and CDR2 as YFSETQ. CDR3 residues: CASSLERWGPALNTEAFF. The CDR3, as DNA: TGCGCCAGCAGCTTGGAAAGGTGGGGCCCCGCCCTGAACACTGAAGCTTTCTTT.

This sequence joins TRBV18 and TRBJ2-5; perhaps TRBD2 as D (6 bases). The germline V gene has CDR1 KGHSH and CDR2 LQKENI. This CDR3 region has 13 residues. V was cut by 6 bases and J by 5 bases, with 13 bases left in between. The CDR3 DNA reads TGTGCCAGCTCTCGGAGGGCAGAGGAGACCCAGTACTTC. Encoded protein: CASSRRAEETQYF.

This clone was seen a single time. The rearrangement uses TRBV9 and TRBJ2-2; 11 nucleotides line up with TRBD1. J was trimmed by 4 bases and V by 5 bases; bases with no gene match: 1. The CDR3 is made up of 14 amino acids. Germline CDR1 SGDLS, CDR2 YYNGEE. This CDR3 reads CASRGQGATGELFF. CDR3 in DNA: TGTGCCAGCAGAGGACAGGGGGCCACCGGGGAGCTGTTTTTT.

The rearrangement joins TRBV7-2 to TRBJ1-4; maybe TRBD1 (6 bases). The V end was cut by 6 bases, the J end by 3 bases, with 20 bases between. The CDR3 is 17 amino acids. From germline, CDR1 is SGHTA and CDR2 FQGNSA. CDR3 loop: CASSHLVGAHPNEKLFF. The CDR3 DNA reads as TGTGCCAGCAGTCATTTAGTGGGGGCGCATCCTAATGAAAAACTGTTTTTT.

The sample holds one count of this clone. This chain links TRBV7-2 with TRBJ2-5; 7 bases are shared with TRBD2. Looked up from germline, CDR1 is SGHTA and CDR2 is FQGNSA. V lost 3 bases to trimming and J lost 4 bases; unmatched junction nucleotides: 5. There are 14 residues in the CDR3. CDR3 sequence reads: CASSFQGGGETQYF. In DNA, the CDR3 is TGTGCCAGCAGCTTTCAGGGCGGGGGAGAGACCCAGTACTTC.

The V call is TRBV18, the J call TRBJ2-5; D is possibly TRBD1 (5 bases). Germline-derived CDR1 and CDR2 are KGHSH and LQKENI. The CDR3 is 14 residues long. Trimming cost V 2 bases and J 1 base, with 8 bases left between them. The CDR3 nucleotides are TGTGCCAGCTCACCAACAGGTACCCAAGAGACCCAGTACTTC. Protein product: CASSPTGTQETQYF.